A selection of T cell receptor beta chains follows, all from one sample in a study of type 1 and type 2 diabetes patients. TCRdb itself ran the multiplex PCR reads through MiXCR, one entry per CDR3 protein. Altogether 250,000 to 300,000 distinct CDR3 sequences are present, around 50% being singletons, with the ten largest covering approximately 13%. Sequencing was performed on peripheral blood mononuclear cells (PBMCs). The origin of the receptors is a man between 18 and 29 years old with type 2 diabetes. Both conserved end residues are part of each CDR3. Fields, in order: J gene, clone size, D gene, V gene, CDR3 protein, CDR3 DNA. D genes are given only for firm matches. Clone size appears in some rows only: once, few, many, or a class for an expanded clone.

j_call: TRBJ1-4
clone_size: NA
d_call: NA
v_call: TRBV5-6
cdr3_aa: CASSSKSSGNEKLFF
cdr3_nt: TGTGCCAGCAGCTCGAAATCAAGTGGTAATGAAAAACTGTTTTTT

j_call: TRBJ1-5
clone_size: few
d_call: NA
v_call: TRBV25-1
cdr3_aa: CASSGGTIMAQHF
cdr3_nt: TGTGCCAGCAGTGGGGGGACAATCATGGCCCAGCATTTT

j_call: TRBJ2-3
clone_size: NA
d_call: NA
v_call: TRBV19
cdr3_aa: CASSIGRGDARDTQYF
cdr3_nt: TGTGCCAGTAGTATCGGTAGAGGGGACGCACGAGATACGCAGTATTTT

j_call: TRBJ2-7
clone_size: few
d_call: TRBD1
v_call: TRBV20-1
cdr3_aa: CSARRDRPHEQYF
cdr3_nt: TGCAGTGCTCGCCGGGACAGGCCCCACGAGCAGTACTTC

j_call: TRBJ1-1
clone_size: NA
d_call: NA
v_call: TRBV25-1
cdr3_aa: CASSQDTETNTEAFF
cdr3_nt: TGTGCCAGCAGCCAAGACACCGAGACGAACACTGAAGCTTTCTTT

j_call: TRBJ1-4
clone_size: NA
d_call: NA
v_call: TRBV7-9
cdr3_aa: CASSSPRTGSASNEKLFF
cdr3_nt: TGTGCCAGCAGCTCCCCACGAACAGGGTCAGCATCTAATGAAAAACTGTTTTTT

j_call: TRBJ2-5
clone_size: NA
d_call: TRBD1
v_call: TRBV11-1
cdr3_aa: CASSNPYEILTGEQETQYF
cdr3_nt: TGTGCCAGCAGCAATCCGTACGAAATCCTCACAGGGGAGCAAGAGACCCAGTACTTC

j_call: TRBJ2-7
clone_size: few
d_call: TRBD1
v_call: TRBV2
cdr3_aa: CASSGQGARGSGGEQYF
cdr3_nt: TGTGCCAGCAGTGGACAGGGGGCGCGGGGGAGCGGCGGAGAGCAGTACTTC

j_call: TRBJ1-2
clone_size: few
d_call: NA
v_call: TRBV20-1
cdr3_aa: CSARDLGNYGYTF
cdr3_nt: TGCAGTGCTAGAGATTTAGGGAACTATGGCTACACCTTC

j_call: TRBJ2-5
clone_size: NA
d_call: NA
v_call: TRBV7-3
cdr3_aa: CASGLGASRVETQYF
cdr3_nt: TGTGCCAGCGGCTTAGGTGCTTCGAGAGTGGAGACCCAGTACTTC

j_call: TRBJ2-5
clone_size: NA
d_call: TRBD2
v_call: TRBV27
cdr3_aa: CASRPRVGLAGGGETQYF
cdr3_nt: TGTGCCAGCAGACCAAGGGTGGGACTAGCGGGAGGTGGGGAGACCCAGTACTTC

j_call: TRBJ2-5
clone_size: NA
d_call: TRBD1
v_call: TRBV4-1
cdr3_aa: CASSQTGKQETQYF
cdr3_nt: TGCGCCAGCAGCCAGACAGGGAAACAAGAGACCCAGTACTTC

j_call: TRBJ2-1
clone_size: once
d_call: NA
v_call: TRBV14
cdr3_aa: CASSQQNQGLLVDEQFF
cdr3_nt: TGTGCCAGCAGCCAGCAAAATCAGGGGCTTTTAGTCGATGAGCAGTTCTTC

j_call: TRBJ2-1
clone_size: NA
d_call: NA
v_call: TRBV7-3
cdr3_aa: CASRQVRTSPNPREQFF
cdr3_nt: TGTGCCAGCAGGCAAGTCCGGACATCTCCAAACCCCAGAGAGCAGTTCTTC

j_call: TRBJ2-3
clone_size: few
d_call: NA
v_call: TRBV20-1
cdr3_aa: CSSHRGGGTQYF
cdr3_nt: TGCAGTAGTCACAGGGGAGGGGGTACGCAGTATTTT

j_call: TRBJ1-1
clone_size: many
d_call: TRBD1
v_call: TRBV10-3
cdr3_aa: CAISDVPGQLTNTEAFF
cdr3_nt: TGTGCCATCAGTGACGTCCCGGGACAGTTAACGAACACTGAAGCTTTCTTT

j_call: TRBJ1-6
clone_size: NA
d_call: NA
v_call: TRBV4-1
cdr3_aa: CASSQHPAGKESPLHF
cdr3_nt: TGCGCCAGCAGCCAACATCCCGCAGGGAAGGAATCACCCCTCCACTTT

j_call: TRBJ2-5
clone_size: NA
d_call: TRBD1
v_call: TRBV5-1
cdr3_aa: CASRRGTGLFQETQYF
cdr3_nt: TGCGCCAGCAGAAGGGGGACAGGTTTATTCCAAGAGACCCAGTACTTC

j_call: TRBJ2-1
clone_size: few
d_call: TRBD1
v_call: TRBV7-2
cdr3_aa: CASTPGGTGYNEQFF
cdr3_nt: TGTGCCAGCACCCCAGGGGGCACAGGGTACAATGAGCAGTTCTTC

j_call: TRBJ1-4
clone_size: NA
d_call: TRBD1
v_call: TRBV25-1
cdr3_aa: CASSPTGGREKLFF
cdr3_nt: TGTGCCAGCAGTCCGACAGGGGGCCGCGAAAAACTGTTTTTT

j_call: TRBJ1-1
clone_size: NA
d_call: TRBD1
v_call: TRBV20-1
cdr3_aa: CKTKGTGGEAEAFF
cdr3_nt: TGCAAAACCAAAGGGACAGGGGGCGAAGCTGAAGCTTTCTTT

j_call: TRBJ2-3
clone_size: NA
d_call: NA
v_call: TRBV7-2
cdr3_aa: CASSLNPNAQYF
cdr3_nt: TGTGCCAGCAGCTTAAACCCTAACGCGCAGTATTTT

j_call: TRBJ2-1
clone_size: NA
d_call: TRBD2
v_call: TRBV7-2
cdr3_aa: CASSVRAGGGNEQFF
cdr3_nt: TGTGCCAGCAGCGTTCGAGCGGGAGGTGGGAATGAGCAGTTCTTC

j_call: TRBJ2-5
clone_size: NA
d_call: TRBD2
v_call: TRBV4-3
cdr3_aa: CASSQLAGGPRQETQYF
cdr3_nt: TGCGCCAGCAGCCAACTAGCGGGGGGCCCCAGACAAGAGACCCAATACTTC

j_call: TRBJ1-1
clone_size: few
d_call: NA
v_call: TRBV28
cdr3_aa: CASSATSIIENTEAFF
cdr3_nt: TGTGCCAGCAGTGCAACCTCAATAATAGAGAACACTGAAGCTTTCTTT

j_call: TRBJ2-5
clone_size: NA
d_call: TRBD2
v_call: TRBV9
cdr3_aa: CASSQAGAMETQYF
cdr3_nt: TGTGCCAGCAGTCAAGCGGGAGCGATGGAGACCCAGTACTTC

j_call: TRBJ2-1
clone_size: few
d_call: NA
v_call: TRBV12-3/TRBV12-4
cdr3_aa: CASSFGDWYNEQFF
cdr3_nt: TGTGCCAGCAGTTTTGGGGACTGGTACAATGAGCAGTTCTTC

j_call: TRBJ2-7
clone_size: NA
d_call: TRBD1
v_call: TRBV4-1
cdr3_aa: CASSQVPGQTYEQYF
cdr3_nt: TGCGCCAGCAGCCAAGTTCCGGGACAGACCTACGAGCAGTACTTC

j_call: TRBJ2-7
clone_size: NA
d_call: NA
v_call: TRBV27
cdr3_aa: CASSVYGGYEQYF
cdr3_nt: TGTGCCAGCAGTGTGTACGGGGGCTACGAGCAGTACTTC

j_call: TRBJ2-2
clone_size: many
d_call: NA
v_call: TRBV11-2
cdr3_aa: CASSSVGGGRTGELFF
cdr3_nt: TGTGCCAGCAGCTCGGTGGGCGGAGGGCGGACCGGGGAGCTGTTTTTT

j_call: TRBJ2-3
clone_size: few
d_call: NA
v_call: TRBV12-5
cdr3_aa: CASGLRTDTQYF
cdr3_nt: TGTGCTAGTGGTTTACGCACAGATACGCAGTATTTT

j_call: TRBJ2-7
clone_size: few
d_call: NA
v_call: TRBV7-3
cdr3_aa: CASSLIRRERDEQYF
cdr3_nt: TGTGCCAGCAGCTTAATTCGAAGAGAGCGTGACGAGCAGTACTTC

j_call: TRBJ1-4
clone_size: NA
d_call: NA
v_call: TRBV6-1
cdr3_aa: CASRRDTEVFF
cdr3_nt: TGTGCCAGCAGACGCGATACAGAAGTGTTTTTT

j_call: TRBJ2-3
clone_size: NA
d_call: NA
v_call: TRBV7-2
cdr3_aa: CASSLDGPSDTQYF
cdr3_nt: TGTGCCAGCAGCTTAGACGGACCTTCAGATACGCAGTATTTT

j_call: TRBJ2-7
clone_size: NA
d_call: TRBD2
v_call: TRBV6-1
cdr3_aa: CATGYPMTSDSYEQYF
cdr3_nt: TGTGCCACCGGCTATCCGATGACTAGCGATTCCTACGAGCAGTACTTC

j_call: TRBJ2-1
clone_size: NA
d_call: TRBD1
v_call: TRBV27
cdr3_aa: CASSPTLTGDSSYNEQFF
cdr3_nt: TGTGCCAGCAGCCCCACCCTTACAGGGGATAGCTCCTACAATGAGCAGTTCTTC

j_call: TRBJ2-5
clone_size: many
d_call: TRBD1
v_call: TRBV7-3
cdr3_aa: CASSRDRGQETQYF
cdr3_nt: TGTGCCAGCAGCCGGGACAGGGGACAAGAGACCCAGTACTTC

j_call: TRBJ1-4
clone_size: NA
d_call: TRBD1
v_call: TRBV28
cdr3_aa: CASSTMAGGLEKLFF
cdr3_nt: TGTGCCAGCAGTACGATGGCAGGGGGTCTTGAAAAACTGTTTTTT

j_call: TRBJ2-5
clone_size: many
d_call: NA
v_call: TRBV7-8
cdr3_aa: CASSLYLNGGETQYF
cdr3_nt: TGTGCCAGCAGCTTATACCTAAACGGGGGAGAGACCCAGTACTTC

j_call: TRBJ2-7
clone_size: NA
d_call: NA
v_call: TRBV7-9
cdr3_aa: CASSFWRSYEQYF
cdr3_nt: TGTGCCAGCAGCTTCTGGCGCTCCTACGAGCAGTACTTC

j_call: TRBJ2-5
clone_size: few
d_call: NA
v_call: TRBV6-6
cdr3_aa: CASSHPAGKGQETQYF
cdr3_nt: TGTGCCAGCAGCCACCCCGCCGGAAAGGGGCAAGAGACCCAGTACTTC

j_call: TRBJ2-7
clone_size: NA
d_call: TRBD1
v_call: TRBV7-2
cdr3_aa: CASRGTGAGEQYF
cdr3_nt: TGTGCCAGCAGAGGGACAGGGGCGGGCGAGCAGTACTTC

j_call: TRBJ2-1
clone_size: NA
d_call: NA
v_call: TRBV15
cdr3_aa: CATSRDHGGDEQFF
cdr3_nt: TGTGCCACCAGCAGAGATCACGGGGGCGATGAGCAGTTCTTC

j_call: TRBJ2-6
clone_size: NA
d_call: NA
v_call: TRBV20-1
cdr3_aa: CSAEDSSSSSGANILTF
cdr3_nt: TGCAGTGCAGAGGACAGCTCTTCATCGTCTGGGGCCAACATCCTGACTTTC

j_call: TRBJ1-1
clone_size: NA
d_call: NA
v_call: TRBV6-5
cdr3_aa: CASSYSTWTVSTQAFF
cdr3_nt: TGTGCCAGCAGTTACTCGACGTGGACTGTATCAACCCAAGCTTTCTTT

j_call: TRBJ2-5
clone_size: NA
d_call: NA
v_call: TRBV19
cdr3_aa: CATAPRVGRETQYF
cdr3_nt: TGTGCCACCGCACCCAGGGTAGGCCGGGAGACCCAGTACTTC

j_call: TRBJ1-5
clone_size: NA
d_call: TRBD1
v_call: TRBV6-5
cdr3_aa: CASSTGARGVRAQHF
cdr3_nt: TGTGCCAGCAGTACAGGGGCACGAGGGGTTAGGGCCCAGCATTTT